This record looks at one T cell receptor beta chain sequence and its context. These data come from a study of T cell changes during pregnancy in multiple sclerosis. The assay was immunoSEQ multiplex PCR, and TCRdb's table has in-frame clones only and misses some. Among around 80,000 clones, approximately 93% were seen once, and the ten largest hold more than 0.75%. Per the germline V gene, CDR1 is LNHDA and CDR2 is SQIVND (reference sequence). This CDR3 has 13 amino acids. V was clipped by 6 bases and J by 4 bases, with 13 bases between them. The V gene is TRBV19, the J gene TRBJ2-7, with a possible D match to TRBD2 (5 bases). This TCR came from a female donor in good health, enrolled as a control in a pregnancy study. Sample: peripheral blood, taken in the second trimester of pregnancy. CDR3 region: CASSIARGYEQYF. CDR3 DNA: TGTGCCAGTAGCATCGCCCGGGGATACGAGCAGTACTTC.